Each of the 7 T cell receptor beta chains below was sequenced from the same sample in a study of shared clonotypes between healthy human individuals (TCRdb year 2020). The library was made by the immunoSEQ multiplex PCR assay. This immuneACCESS table, as held by TCRdb, lists in-frame sequences with V and J called but not all clones. Of the missing ones, under half trace to an unresolved V gene in checked studies; the others have no known cause. The sample includes about a million clones, with 65% to 80% observed a single time. About 1.5% of the sample goes to the ten largest clones. Sequenced sample: memory CD4+ T cells sorted from blood. Reading the label with the study, this specimen's cell subset or site is: CD45RA-negative fraction. These receptors came from a young man in good health.

The chain has TRBV7-2 and TRBJ2-7; TRBD2 agrees at 10 bases. CDR3 length equals 18 residues. The junction had 18 bases not matched to a gene; V was cut back by 4 bases and J by 6 bases. Per germline, CDR1 SGHTA and CDR2 FQGNSA. The CDR3 protein is CASSYLSGASGSSGEQYF. CDR3 DNA: TGTGCCAGCAGCTACTTGTCTGGTGCTAGCGGGAGCTCGGGCGAGCAGTACTTC.

The chain employs TRBV5-1 and TRBJ1-1; D unresolved. This CDR3 is built from 13 residues. The germline V gene has CDR1 SGHRS and CDR2 YFSETQ. Trimming removed 0 bases from V and 10 bases from J, with 13 bases in between. The CDR3: CASSLAAGDGAFF. CDR3 in DNA: TGCGCCAGCAGCTTGGCCGCTGGGGATGGAGCTTTCTTT.

This clone occurred a few times. The chain links TRBV28 to TRBJ2-7; D is uncertain. The CDR3 extends over 11 amino acids. Germline V gene data show CDR1 as MDHEN and CDR2 as SYDVKM. Trimming took off 3 bases at V and 2 bases at J, with 2 bases between the two ends. CDR3 nucleotide sequence: TGTGCCAGCAGTTTTCCCTACGAGCAGTACTTC. Translating it yields CASSFPYEQYF.

This chain joins TRBV7-2 and TRBJ1-2; 7 bases align to TRBD1. This CDR3 is built from 14 residues. After removal of 4 bases from V and 9 bases from J, the junction contained 11 bases not matched to a gene. Per germline, CDR1 SGHTA and CDR2 FQGNSA. Here the CDR3 DNA reads TGTGCCAGCAGCTCGTCCCGGGACAGAAGGAGCTACACCTTC. Translating it yields CASSSSRDRRSYTF.

This clone was seen a single time. V and J are TRBV5-1 and TRBJ2-5; D ambiguous. The CDR3 loop spans 16 amino acids. From germline, CDR1 is SGHRS and CDR2 YFSETQ. V lost 0 bases and J 1 base, leaving 13 bases between the germline ends. The CDR3 protein is CASSLEGFLPQETQYF. The DNA of the CDR3 is TGCGCCAGCAGCTTGGAGGGTTTCCTCCCCCAAGAGACCCAGTACTTC.

The gene calls are TRBV10-3 and TRBJ1-2; D call uncertain. The CDR3 spans 12 residues. CDR1 is ENHRY and CDR2 is SYGVKD in the germline V gene. V lost 1 base to trimming and J lost 8 bases, with 8 bases between them. CDR3 nucleotide sequence: TGTGCCATCAGTGAGTGGGGTGACGGCTACACCTTC. Amino acid sequence: CAISEWGDGYTF.

The chain uses TRBV7-2 and TRBJ2-5, with D uncertain. Trimming took off 3 bases at V and 5 bases at J, with 16 bases between the two ends. CDR3 length equals 15 residues. Looked up from germline, CDR1 is SGHTA and CDR2 is FQGNSA. The CDR3 sequence: CASSFDQKAGETQYF. The CDR3 region has the DNA TGTGCCAGCAGCTTCGACCAAAAGGCCGGGGAGACCCAGTACTTC.